This T cell receptor beta chain was observed in a study of cytomegalovirus exposure and HLA in healthy donors. Overall study findings and caveats: Several top significant clusters appeared, in a later analysis, to be linked to common viral pathogens.

A note on this clone: Its antigen is as yet unknown.

Use of 60 Vbeta and 13 Jbeta primers characterized the PCR. Here immunoSEQ multiplex PCR was the method, and the copy in TCRdb shows in-frame clones only, minus some. The table shows some 150,000 clones, with over 75% occurring only once. V was pared by 8 bases and J by 7 bases, with 15 bases between. The CDR3 is made up of 13 amino acids. Germline V gives CDR1 KGHSH, CDR2 LQKENI. The sample comprised PBMCs. This TCR came from a man in his forties in good health and CMV-seropositive. This rearrangement joins TRBV18 to TRBJ2-4; no definite D call. The CDR3 nucleotides are TGTGCCAGCAACCGCAATCGAGGTAACATTCAGTACTTC. This encodes CASNRNRGNIQYF. The whole variable domain, filled in from reference TRBV18 and TRBJ2-4, reads NAGVMQNPRHLVRRRGQEARLRCSPMKGHSHVYWYRQLPEEGLKFMVYLQKENIIDESGMPKERFSAEFPKEGPSILRIQQVVRGDSAAYFCASNRNRGNIQYFGAGTRLSVL.